The present T cell receptor (beta chain) was sequenced within a study of T cell responses to AZD1222 COVID-19 vaccine. Study outcomes and limitations: Donors in the cohort were predominantly white British and more often female, and clonal diversity was possibly underestimated. Researchers took repertoire samples only after the peak T cell response had come. Distributed over spike, vaccine-associated CD4 TCRs predominated at 160-218 and 743-854. Rises in breadth and depth of Spike-specific TCRs came after two AZD1222 doses.

Turning to this clone: Its antigen is unknown.

The repertoire was sequenced with immunoSEQ multiplex PCR; TCRdb's copy has only in-frame clones and lacks some. The sample gives approximately 100,000 clones, 90% of which show up once; around 4.8% is in the top ten. The length of the CDR3 is 15 residues. The germline V and J ends were trimmed by 0 bases and 0 bases, with 9 bases remaining between them. CDR1 and CDR2 from the germline V gene are SGHRS and YFSETQ. This specimen consisted of peripheral blood, obtained on day 0 of AZD1222 vaccination. The sequence was obtained from an adult in good health. V is TRBV5-1 and J is TRBJ1-2; D not certain. The DNA of the CDR3 is TGCGCCAGCAGCTTGGCCCGGGGTTCTAACTATGGCTACACCTTC. Its translation is CASSLARGSNYGYTF.